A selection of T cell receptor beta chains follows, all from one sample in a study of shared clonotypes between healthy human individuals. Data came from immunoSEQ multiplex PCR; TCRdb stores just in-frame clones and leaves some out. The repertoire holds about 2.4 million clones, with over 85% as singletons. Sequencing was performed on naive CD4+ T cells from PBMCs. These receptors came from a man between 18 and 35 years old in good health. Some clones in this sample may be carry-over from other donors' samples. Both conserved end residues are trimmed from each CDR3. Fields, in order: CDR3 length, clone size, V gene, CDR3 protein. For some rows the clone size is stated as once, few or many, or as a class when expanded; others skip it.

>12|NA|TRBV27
ASSPPLAKNIQY
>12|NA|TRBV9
ASSVVENTGELF
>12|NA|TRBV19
ASSIGTGRGEQY
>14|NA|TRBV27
ASSFFADGGNEKLF
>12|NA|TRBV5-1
ASSLRLDTGELF
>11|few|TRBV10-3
AISGTGVQPQH
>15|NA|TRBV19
ASNPSSGTVNTGELF
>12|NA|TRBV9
ASSQGLVDYEQY
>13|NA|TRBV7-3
ASSYREINKNEQF
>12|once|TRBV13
ASSYLQGRYEQY
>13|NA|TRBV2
ASIDLVGYQETQY
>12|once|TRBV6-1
ASSEAPIYYEQY
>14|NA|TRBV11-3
ASSLDLAGNAGELF
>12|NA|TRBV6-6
ASEGDVSNQPQH
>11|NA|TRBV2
ASSEMSDLGED
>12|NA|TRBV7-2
ASSTWTSTDTQY
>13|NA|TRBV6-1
ASSGSLGGGEKLF
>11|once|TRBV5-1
ASSLGGLYEQY
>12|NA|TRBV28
ASSTTTGVYEQY
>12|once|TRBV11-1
ASSLGSSYNEQF
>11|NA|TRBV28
ASSLTVGNTIY
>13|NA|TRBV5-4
ASSLAGGANYGYT
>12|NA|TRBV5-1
ASSFSGSSYEQY
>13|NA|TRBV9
ASSARLAGHNEQF
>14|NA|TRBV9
ASSVSGSGRPYEQY
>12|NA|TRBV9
ASSVGDTNQPQH
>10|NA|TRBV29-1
SVGFSYNEQF
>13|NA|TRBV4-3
ASSHSTSGGREQF
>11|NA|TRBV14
ASSQDIEDTQY
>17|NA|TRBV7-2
ASSLSGLAGGPSYNEQF
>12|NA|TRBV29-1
SVEVRGPQETQY
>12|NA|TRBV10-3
AIRPTATNEKLF
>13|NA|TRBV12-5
ASGRDRGRTGELF
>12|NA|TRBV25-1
ASSEGQGRDGYT
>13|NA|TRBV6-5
ASSRDPGGSYGYT
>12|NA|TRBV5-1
ASSLDSSYNEQF
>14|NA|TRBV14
ASSLRRPATPYEQY
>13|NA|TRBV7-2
ASSPDVGRAHEQF
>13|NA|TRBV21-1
ASSRRDGPSYEQY
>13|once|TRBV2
ASSPGLAGLNTQY
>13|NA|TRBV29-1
SVEATSPTSDTQY
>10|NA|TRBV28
ASSQGQGVQF
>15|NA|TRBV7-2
ASSPGRLAVNTGELF
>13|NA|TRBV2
ASRRTVRSGNTIY
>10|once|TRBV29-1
SVERSTDTQY
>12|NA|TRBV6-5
ASGGGQNTGELF
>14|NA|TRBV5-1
ASSRTGGTNYNEQF
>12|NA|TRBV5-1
ASSPGQGNQPQH
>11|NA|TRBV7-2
ASSLTPGNTIY
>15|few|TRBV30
AWSVVGTGVRNTEAF